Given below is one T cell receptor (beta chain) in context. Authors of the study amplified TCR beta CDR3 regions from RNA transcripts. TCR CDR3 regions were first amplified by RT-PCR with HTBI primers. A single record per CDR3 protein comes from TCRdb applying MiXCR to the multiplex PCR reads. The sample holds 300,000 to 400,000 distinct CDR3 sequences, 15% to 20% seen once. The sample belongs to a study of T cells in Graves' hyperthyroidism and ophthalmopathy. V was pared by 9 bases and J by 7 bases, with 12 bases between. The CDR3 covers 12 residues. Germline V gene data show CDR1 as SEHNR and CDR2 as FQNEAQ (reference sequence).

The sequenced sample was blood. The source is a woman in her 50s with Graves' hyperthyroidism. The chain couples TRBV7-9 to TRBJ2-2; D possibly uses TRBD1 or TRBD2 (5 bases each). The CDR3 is CASSRDGGELFF. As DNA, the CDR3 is TGTGCCAGTTCCCGGGACGGCGGGGAGCTGTTTTTT.